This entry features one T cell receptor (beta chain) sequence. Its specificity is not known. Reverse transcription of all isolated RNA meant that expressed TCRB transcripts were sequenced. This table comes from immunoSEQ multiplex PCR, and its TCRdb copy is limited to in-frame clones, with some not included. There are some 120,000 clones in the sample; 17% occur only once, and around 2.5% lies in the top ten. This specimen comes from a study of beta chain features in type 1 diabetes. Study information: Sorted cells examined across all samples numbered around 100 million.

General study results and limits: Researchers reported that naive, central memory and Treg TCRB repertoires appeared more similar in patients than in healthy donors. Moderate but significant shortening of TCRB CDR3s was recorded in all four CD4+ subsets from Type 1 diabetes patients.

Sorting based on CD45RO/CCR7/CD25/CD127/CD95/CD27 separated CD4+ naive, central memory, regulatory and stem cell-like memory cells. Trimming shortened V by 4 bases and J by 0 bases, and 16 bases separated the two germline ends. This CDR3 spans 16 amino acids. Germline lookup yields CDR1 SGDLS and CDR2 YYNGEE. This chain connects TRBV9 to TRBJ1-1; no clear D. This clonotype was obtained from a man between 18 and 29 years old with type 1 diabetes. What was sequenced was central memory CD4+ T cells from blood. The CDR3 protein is CASSPHSGAMNTEAFF. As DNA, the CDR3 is TGTGCCAGCAGCCCCCACTCAGGAGCCATGAACACTGAAGCTTTCTTT.